Below are 8 T cell receptor beta chains sequenced from a single sample in a study of T-cell reconstitution after alpha-beta-depleted transplantation in children. As it was prepared, the TCRbeta library received unique molecular identifiers. TCRdb re-analysed the PCR reads in MiXCR, keeping a single row per CDR3 protein. The data hold under 750,000 distinct CDR3 sequences, with 23% observed a single time. The sample was PBMCs, mostly from graft donor cells, taken 360 days after TCRalphabeta/CD19-depleted stem cell transplant. Receptors originate from a boy less than two years old who had a stem cell transplant for acute myeloid leukemia, so the T cells may come from the graft donor.

There are many counts of this clonotype. The chain combines TRBV20-1 with TRBJ2-6; 9 bases line up with TRBD2. Unmatched junction bases numbered 6, after V lost 3 bases and J lost 0 bases. This CDR3 is 17 amino acids long. Germline lookup yields CDR1 DFQATT and CDR2 SNEGSKA (reference sequence). The DNA for the CDR3 is TGCAGTGCTAGGAGAGGCGGGGGGGACTCTGGGGCCAACGTCCTGACTTTC. Amino acid sequence: CSARRGGGDSGANVLTF.

The chain couples TRBV4-3 to TRBJ2-2; 9 nucleotides align to TRBD1. V was pared by 8 bases and J by 8 bases, with 6 bases of the junction left unmatched. Per germline, CDR1 LGHNA and CDR2 YSLEER. This CDR3 is 13 amino acids long. The CDR3 nucleotides are TGCGCCAGCCAAACAGGGGGCACGGGGGAGCTGTTTTTT. As protein: CASQTGGTGELFF.

This clonotype was seen more than once but under ten times. V usage is TRBV20-1 and J usage is TRBJ2-1; no firm D call. The germline V gene encodes CDR1 DFQATT and CDR2 SNEGSKA (reference sequence). V was trimmed by 0 bases and J by 10 bases, leaving 4 bases between them. The CDR3 is made up of 10 amino acids. The CDR3 loop is CSAREKEQFF. In DNA form, the CDR3 reads TGCAGTGCTAGAGAGAAAGAGCAGTTCTTC.

The chain combines TRBV4-3 with TRBJ2-7, with 11 bases lining up with TRBD2. V lost 0 bases and J lost 6; bases outside the gene matches: 7. Germline V gene data show CDR1 as LGHNA and CDR2 as YSLEER. This CDR3 is 16 amino acids long. CDR3 sequence reads: CASSQDRDGLAGEQYF. The CDR3 DNA follows: TGCGCCAGCAGCCAAGATCGCGACGGACTAGCGGGCGAGCAGTACTTC.

This clonotype was counted ten times or more. V usage is TRBV20-1 and J usage is TRBJ2-1, with D unclear. V dropped 7 bases and J dropped 6 bases, with 10 bases sitting between them. The germline gives CDR1 DFQATT, CDR2 SNEGSKA (reference sequence). This CDR3 contains 11 residues. CDR3 sequence reads: CSVLTINEQFF. The CDR3 nucleotides read TGCAGTGTCTTGACGATCAATGAGCAGTTCTTC.

This clonotype was seen once. The chain couples TRBV6-5 to TRBJ2-3, with D tentatively TRBD1 (5 bases). Germline CDR1 is MNHEY and CDR2 is SVGAGI. This CDR3 contains 17 residues. V was trimmed by 3 bases and J by 2 bases, leaving 18 bases between them. Here the CDR3 DNA reads TGTGCCAGCAGTTATCCTACCTTCCAGGGCCTCACAGATACGCAGTATTTT. Translating gives CASSYPTFQGLTDTQYF.

Many counts were recorded for this clonotype. The chain has TRBV29-1 and TRBJ1-1; 11 bases are shared with TRBD1. The germline V gene encodes CDR1 SQVTM and CDR2 ANQGSEA. Trimming cost V 5 bases and J 3 bases; bases outside gene matches: 2. The CDR3 runs to 13 residues. Here the CDR3 DNA reads TGCAGCGTTCTGGGACAGGGGGACACTGAAGCTTTCTTT. Translation gives CSVLGQGDTEAFF.

The chain employs TRBV6-1 and TRBJ2-5; D not certain. V lost 2 bases to trimming and J lost 1 base, with 8 bases between them. Germline V gene data show CDR1 as MNHNS and CDR2 as SASEGT. The CDR3 loop spans 14 amino acids. The CDR3 is CASSESGSQETQYF. In DNA, the CDR3 is TGTGCCAGCAGTGAATCAGGCTCCCAAGAGACCCAGTACTTC.